A selection of T cell receptor beta chains follows, all from one sample in a study of vaccination effects on CD4 cells after COVID-19. No cognate antigen is known for these TCRs. The data were produced by immunoSEQ multiplex PCR, yet TCRdb's version contains in-frame clones alone and is incomplete. Counted here are tens of thousands of clones, 65% to 80% occurring once; the ten biggest clones make up roughly 2.1%. Sequenced here: CD4+ T cells from PBMCs cultured without peptide, sampled after COVID-19 vaccination. The origin of the receptors is a human donor who received a COVID-19 vaccine. Each CDR3 is given with its conserved first and last residue. D genes are given only for firm matches.

v_gene	d_gene	j_gene	CDR3aa
TRBV7-2	TRBD2	TRBJ2-5	CASSPQGGLAGETQYF
TRBV6-5	TRBD1	TRBJ1-1	CASSYRPGTGNTEAFF
TRBV7-2	NA	TRBJ1-6	CASSLGAALGSPLHF
TRBV18	NA	TRBJ2-5	CASSPPEGGGETQYF
TRBV9	TRBD1	TRBJ1-6	CASTKRQGDPLHF
TRBV28	NA	TRBJ1-6	CASSYTDYNSPLHF
TRBV19	NA	TRBJ1-5	CASSIQVISNQPQHF
TRBV6-6	TRBD1	TRBJ1-1	CASSHRTGGPVTEAFF
TRBV11-3	NA	TRBJ2-3	CASSLSPDTQYF
TRBV6-6	TRBD1	TRBJ1-5	CASSYDRGSNQPQHF
TRBV11-2	NA	TRBJ2-5	CASSRDQETQYF
TRBV5-1	NA	TRBJ2-5	CASSQWTVQETQYF
TRBV2	TRBD2	TRBJ2-1	CASSEFRSGGAGQFF
TRBV4-1	NA	TRBJ2-3	CASSQEGSRSFTDTQYF
TRBV5-1	NA	TRBJ1-2	CASSLNGPYGYTF
TRBV5-1	NA	TRBJ1-2	CASSLDRVVYGYTF
TRBV19	NA	TRBJ1-5	CASSRVWGSNQPQHF
TRBV24-1	TRBD1	TRBJ2-2	CATSEDRGGTGELFF
TRBV7-2	NA	TRBJ1-5	CASSLAAGSNQPQHF
TRBV18	NA	TRBJ2-5	CASSPSTRGSTQYF
TRBV5-1	TRBD2	TRBJ2-1	CASSVVWRGGGDNEQFF
TRBV10-1	NA	TRBJ1-6	CASRVRGGNNSPLHF
TRBV6-5	NA	TRBJ2-1	CASSYNNRNEQFF
TRBV11-3	NA	TRBJ2-2	CASSQTRTTGELFF
TRBV21-1	NA	TRBJ1-5	CASSAGQGARGNQPQHF
TRBV4-1	TRBD1	TRBJ1-1	CASATGDRELTEAFF
TRBV6-5	NA	TRBJ1-2	CASSRGTSRVGYTF
TRBV19	NA	TRBJ2-3	CATYRSDTQYF
TRBV7-3	TRBD1	TRBJ1-1	CASSGQGFDTEAFF